This passage covers 21 T cell receptor beta chains from one sample sequenced in a study of blood T cell repertoires in COVID-19. Profiled with immunoSEQ multiplex PCR; TCRdb holds only in-frame clones, not every one. Of approximately 130,000 clones listed, more than 80% are singletons. Sample: peripheral blood. The receptor source for this set is a human donor in a cohort sampled during active COVID-19.

The chain recombines TRBV7-9 with TRBJ2-7; TRBD2 might be the D (6 bases). V was shortened by 5 bases and J by 1 base, with 12 bases between the two germline ends. The CDR3 runs to 14 residues. Germline lookup yields CDR1 SEHNR and CDR2 FQNEAQ (reference sequence). The CDR3, as DNA: TGTGCCAGCAGCCCCGGCGGGGATTCCTACGAGCAGTACGTC. This codes for CASSPGGDSYEQYV.

This rearrangement joins TRBV10-3 to TRBJ1-5; possibly TRBD1 for D (5 bases). The CDR3 has 12 amino acids. Trimming took off 3 bases at V and 5 bases at J, with 5 bases between the two ends. The germline gives CDR1 ENHRY, CDR2 SYGVKD. This CDR3 reads CAISEGDQPQHF. The CDR3 DNA is TGTGCCATCAGTGAAGGGGATCAGCCCCAGCATTTT.

The chain has TRBV14 and TRBJ2-1, with 10 positions matching TRBD2. The CDR3 is made up of 14 amino acids. The trim removed 4 bases at V and 9 bases at J, leaving 6 bases unmatched. CDR1 SGHDN and CDR2 FVKESK come from the germline V gene. The CDR3 reads CASSPAGGPVEQFF. CDR3 sequence (DNA): TGTGCCAGCAGCCCAGCGGGAGGGCCGGTTGAGCAGTTCTTC.

This chain connects TRBV15 to TRBJ2-1; 7 bases align to TRBD1. This CDR3 comprises 14 residues. Trimming took 4 bases from V and 6 from J; bases not matched to a gene: 6. Per germline, CDR1 LNHNV and CDR2 YYDKDF (reference sequence). The CDR3: CATSIKTGFNEQFF. For the CDR3, the DNA is TGTGCCACCAGCATAAAGACAGGGTTCAATGAGCAGTTCTTC.

The chain uses TRBV2 and TRBJ2-5; 13 positions agree with TRBD2. CDR1 is SNHLY and CDR2 is FYNNEI in the germline V gene. This CDR3 has 16 residues. Trimming removed 5 bases from V and 4 bases from J; junction bases left unmatched: 7. The CDR3 DNA reads TGTGCCAGCAGTTCGGGACTAGCGGGATTGGGAGAGACCCAGTACTTC. Translated: CASSSGLAGLGETQYF.

The V gene is TRBV15, the J gene TRBJ1-2; TRBD1 matches at 9 bases. Trimming cost V 3 bases and J 8 bases; bases outside gene matches: 7. Germline assignment: CDR1 LNHNV and CDR2 YYDKDF (reference sequence). This CDR3 is built from 14 residues. The CDR3 DNA follows: TGTGCCACCAGCAGGGGGACAGGGTCTGACGGCTACACCTTC. Its translation: CATSRGTGSDGYTF. The full variable domain, in which reference TRBV15 and TRBJ1-2 provide the parts outside the CDR3, is DAMVIQNPRYQVTQFGKPVTLSCSQTLNHNVMYWYQQKSSQAPKLLFHYYDKDFNNEADTPDNFQSRRPNTSFCFLDIRSPGLGDTAMYLCATSRGTGSDGYTFGSGTRLTVV.

V gene TRBV7-2 combines with J gene TRBJ2-3; 14 bases align to TRBD2. This CDR3 has 18 amino acids. V gave up 1 base and J gave up 1 base; unmatched junction bases: 4. Per the germline V gene, CDR1 is SGHTA and CDR2 is FQGNSA. The CDR3 coding sequence is TGTGCCAGCAGCTTAGGACTAGCGGGAGGGCTCCGCACAGATACGCAGTATTTT. Protein sequence: CASSLGLAGGLRTDTQYF.

The rearrangement links TRBV10-2 to TRBJ1-4; 12 bases agree with TRBD1. V gave up 6 bases and J gave up 2 bases; unmatched junction bases: 4. The CDR3 contains 16 residues. Looked up from germline, CDR1 is WSHSY and CDR2 is SAAADI. The CDR3 bases are TGCGCCAGCAGACCCGGGACAGGGGGCACTAATGAAAAACTGTTTTTT. This sequence encodes CASRPGTGGTNEKLFF.

This sequence joins TRBV19 and TRBJ1-6, with 7 bases lining up with TRBD1. The CDR3 contains 13 residues. The germline V gene encodes CDR1 LNHDA and CDR2 SQIVND (reference sequence). Losses at the gene ends were 4 bases for V and 12 bases for J; bases not matched to a gene: 6. CDR3 DNA sequence: TGTGCCAGTAGTACGGGACAGAGAATACCCCTCCACTTT. It specifies CASSTGQRIPLHF. The complete variable domain, with remaining parts taken from reference TRBV19 and TRBJ1-6, reads DGGITQSPKYLFRKEGQNVTLSCEQNLNHDAMYWYRQDPGQGLRLIYYSQIVNDFQKGDIAEGYSVSREKKESFPLTVTSAQKNPTAFYLCASSTGQRIPLHFGNGTRLTVT.

The CDR3 is CASSVFDRGTDTQYF. For the CDR3, the DNA is TGTGCCAGCAGCGTTTTTGACCGGGGTACAGATACGCAGTATTTT. The chain joins TRBV9 to TRBJ2-3, with D maybe TRBD2 (5 bases). Germline lookup yields CDR1 SGDLS and CDR2 YYNGEE. The V and J ends lost 2 bases and 3 bases respectively, with 13 bases between them. This CDR3 region has 15 residues.

The V gene is TRBV3-1 (or the pseudogene TRBV3-2), the J gene TRBJ2-5, with 8 bases aligning to TRBD1. Trimming cost V 5 bases and J 2 bases; bases outside gene matches: 7. Germline CDR1 is LGHDT and CDR2 is YNNKEL (reference sequence). This CDR3 spans 15 amino acids. CDR3 coding DNA: TGTGCCAGCAGCTCCCGGACAGGGAGGCAAGAGACCCAGTACTTC. Its protein is CASSSRTGRQETQYF.

This chain links TRBV6-6 with TRBJ1-1; TRBD1 agrees at 7 bases. V lost 6 bases and J lost 4; bases outside the gene matches: 5. The CDR3 covers 13 residues. CDR1 MNHNY and CDR2 SVGAGI come from the germline V gene (reference sequence). DNA of the CDR3: TGTGCCAGCAGCCTCGACAGGGCCACTGAAGCTTTCTTT. Its protein is CASSLDRATEAFF.

The rearrangement joins TRBV10-3 to TRBJ2-1; the match to TRBD2 covers 7 bases. Germline loops: CDR1 ENHRY, CDR2 SYGVKD. V lost 2 bases, J lost 2 bases, and 3 bases stayed unmatched. This CDR3 is 15 amino acids long. CDR3 sequence reads: CAISEGLEAYNEQFF. CDR3 sequence (DNA): TGTGCCATCAGTGAGGGACTAGAGGCCTACAATGAGCAGTTCTTC.

The chain has TRBV30 and TRBJ2-7, with a possible D match to TRBD1 (6 bases). CDR3 length: 13 residues. Germline CDR1 and CDR2: GTSNPN and SVGIG (reference sequence). V was clipped by 4 bases and J by 3 bases, with 13 bases between them. CDR3 region: CAWTHSGVYEQYF. The CDR3 DNA is TGTGCCTGGACCCACTCAGGGGTCTACGAGCAGTACTTC.

This clone was counted once. The V and J genes are TRBV5-1 and TRBJ2-3; D ambiguous. This CDR3 region has 14 residues. Trimming left V 5 bases short and J 2 bases short, with 12 bases between. Germline assignment: CDR1 SGHRS and CDR2 YFSETQ. The CDR3 nucleotides read TGCGCCAGCAGGACTTTGGAAGACACAGATACGCAGTATTTT. Its translation: CASRTLEDTDTQYF.

This clone was detected only once. The chain combines TRBV5-1 with TRBJ1-1; tentatively, D is TRBD1 (6 bases). Germline V gives CDR1 SGHRS, CDR2 YFSETQ. The CDR3 has 15 residues. Trimming cost V 4 bases and J 1 base, with 14 bases left between them. The CDR3 coding sequence is TGCGCCAGCAGCCCCGCCCCACAGGGGAACACTGAAGCTTTCTTT. This codes for CASSPAPQGNTEAFF.

The chain employs TRBV7-9 and TRBJ1-1, with TRBD1 matching 7 bases. There are 14 residues in the CDR3. Losses at the gene ends were 7 bases for V and 4 bases for J; bases not matched to a gene: 9. Per the germline V gene, CDR1 is SEHNR and CDR2 is FQNEAQ (reference sequence). The CDR3, as DNA: TGTGCCAGCACCCAAACAGGGGCCGGCACTGAAGCTTTCTTT. It is translated as CASTQTGAGTEAFF.

This clone was seen repeatedly, ten times or more. The chain links TRBV20-1 to TRBJ1-2; 7 bases agree with TRBD1. Germline CDR1 is DFQATT and CDR2 is SNEGSKA (reference sequence). The CDR3 consists of 11 residues. Trimming removed 4 bases from V and 9 bases from J; junction bases left unmatched: 5. The CDR3 loop is CSANRGSSYTF. The CDR3, as DNA: TGCAGTGCTAACAGGGGCTCAAGCTACACCTTC.

The chain has TRBV5-6 and TRBJ2-5; TRBD2 aligns across 13 bases. V was clipped by 3 bases and J by 4 bases; unmatched bases: 3. Germline values: CDR1 SGHDT, CDR2 YYEEEE. The CDR3 spans 15 residues. DNA for the CDR3: TGTGCCAGCAGCTCGGGACTAGCGGGGTCAGAGACCCAGTACTTC. Protein sequence: CASSSGLAGSETQYF.

The rearrangement joins TRBV7-2 to TRBJ1-2; D not resolved. The V end lost 2 bases, the J end lost 8 bases, and 9 bases lay between the germline ends. The germline V gene encodes CDR1 SGHTA and CDR2 FQGNSA. CDR3 length: 12 residues. This CDR3 reads CASSLRGKGYTF. The CDR3 region has the DNA TGTGCCAGCAGCTTACGAGGAAAAGGCTACACCTTC.

V gene TRBV6-2 or TRBV6-3 combines with J gene TRBJ2-7, with 7 bases matching TRBD1. CDR1 and CDR2 (germline): MNHEY, SVGEGT. V was clipped by 0 bases and J by 3 bases; unmatched bases: 5. The CDR3 has 15 residues. CDR3 in DNA: TGTGCCAGCAGTTACTCGACAGGGCTCGTCTACGAGCAGTACTTC. Its protein product is CASSYSTGLVYEQYF.